The 11 T cell receptor beta chains below come from one sample, sequenced in a study of blood T cells in healthy people across ages. The authors ran a second PCR of about 7 to 12 cycles using a sample-barcoded 5' primer and a J-beta primer mix. TCRdb ran MiXCR on the 5' RACE reads and lists one entry per CDR3 protein. Of 650,000 to 800,000 distinct CDR3 sequences detected, 40% to 50% appear once; the ten largest clones hold roughly a fifth. Sequenced material: blood. The receptors here all came from a man aged 60 to 69 in good health.

This clonotype has only a few counts. The chain employs TRBV7-9 and TRBJ1-1, with a possible D match to TRBD1 (5 bases). CDR3 length equals 15 residues. Germline CDR1 reads SEHNR; CDR2 reads FQNEAQ (reference sequence). V lost 1 base and J lost 1, with 10 bases in between. CDR3 sequence (DNA): TGTGCCAGCAGCTTAGGCGGGGGGACGAACACTGAAGCTTTCTTT. Its translation: CASSLGGGTNTEAFF.

V is TRBV13 and J is TRBJ2-3; perhaps TRBD2 as D (5 bases). The CDR3 is 14 amino acids. V lost 2 bases, J lost 8 bases, and 14 bases lay in between. Germline V gives CDR1 PRHDT, CDR2 FYEKMQ (reference sequence). CDR3 sequence: CASSLLRGPGTQYF. The CDR3 DNA reads TGTGCCAGCAGCTTACTCAGAGGGCCGGGTACGCAGTATTTT.

DNA for the CDR3: TGTGCCAGCAGTGTTGGCAGAGCCTACGAGCAGTACTTC. It is translated as CASSVGRAYEQYF. The chain couples TRBV27 to TRBJ2-4; no reliable D call. The last part of the DNA fits TRBJ2-7 better; the J call may be wrong. Germline V lookup: CDR1 MNHEY, CDR2 SMNVEV (reference sequence). This CDR3 is built from 13 residues.

The chain joins TRBV20-1 to TRBJ2-1; either TRBD1 or TRBD2 may fit D (6 bases each). Germline lookup yields CDR1 DFQATT and CDR2 SNEGSKA (reference sequence). V lost 5 bases and J lost 8, with 13 bases in between. This CDR3 has 12 amino acids. CDR3: CSAAGHAYEQFF. In nucleotides, the CDR3 is TGCAGTGCTGCGGGACACGCCTATGAGCAGTTCTTC.

This clonotype was counted a few times. This sequence joins TRBV29-1 and TRBJ2-7; a weak D match, TRBD2 (5 bases). The length of the CDR3 is 16 residues. With 3 bases removed from V and 3 bases from J, the gap between germline ends came to 21 bases. CDR1 and CDR2 (germline): SQVTM, ANQGSEA. Here the CDR3 reads CSVDRPWGAYYYEQYF. The CDR3 DNA reads as TGCAGCGTTGACCGCCCGTGGGGAGCGTACTACTACGAGCAGTACTTC.

V and J are TRBV6-5 and TRBJ2-1, with D perhaps being TRBD1 or TRBD2 (7 bases each). CDR3 length equals 14 residues. Germline CDR1 and CDR2: MNHEY and SVGAGI. Trimming took 2 bases from V and 9 from J, leaving 14 bases between them. This CDR3 reads CASSYTGEGGEQFF. CDR3 bases: TGTGCCAGCAGTTACACAGGGGAGGGGGGTGAGCAGTTCTTC.

This chain uses TRBV2 with TRBJ1-4; perhaps TRBD1 as D (5 bases). Germline V gene data show CDR1 as SNHLY and CDR2 as FYNNEI. This CDR3 has 17 residues. V lost 5 bases, J lost 8 bases, and 24 bases lay in between. This chain's CDR3 is CASSPPDLGVMREKLFF. CDR3 coding DNA: TGTGCCAGCAGTCCTCCCGACCTAGGGGTAATGAGAGAAAAACTGTTTTTT.

This chain joins TRBV4-1 and TRBJ1-5; D is undetermined. The CDR3 covers 15 residues. Germline values: CDR1 MGHRA, CDR2 YSYEKL. The V and J ends lost 0 bases and 4 bases respectively, with 10 bases between them. In DNA, the CDR3 is TGCGCCAGCAGCCAAGATGCGGGGATTAATCAGCCCCAGCATTTT. Its protein product is CASSQDAGINQPQHF.

The CDR3 loop reads CASSQGASRNQPQHF. CDR3 DNA: TGTGCCAGCAGCCAGGGGGCCAGTCGCAATCAGCCCCAGCATTTT. The rearrangement joins TRBV3-1 to TRBJ1-5, with D possibly being TRBD1 (6 bases). CDR1 and CDR2 (germline): LGHDT, YNNKEL (reference sequence). V was clipped by 3 bases and J by 2 bases, with 11 bases between them. The CDR3 runs 15 residues.

This chain joins TRBV19 and TRBJ2-6, with a weak D call TRBD1 (6 bases). Germline CDR1 LNHDA, CDR2 SQIVND (reference sequence). V was cut by 4 bases and J by 4 bases, with 14 bases left in between. This CDR3 comprises 16 residues. CDR3 in amino acids: CASSTNRASGANVLTF. Written as DNA, the CDR3 is TGTGCCAGTAGTACTAACAGGGCCTCAGGGGCCAACGTCCTGACTTTC. The full variable domain, with the rest looked up from reference TRBV19 and TRBJ2-6, is DGGITQSPKYLFRKEGQNVTLSCEQNLNHDAMYWYRQDPGQGLRLIYYSQIVNDFQKGDIAEGYSVSREKKESFPLTVTSAQKNPTAFYLCASSTNRASGANVLTFGAGSRLTVL.

CDR3 coding DNA: TGTGCCAGCAGCCCGGGACTTCCCCCGCAGCCCCAGCATTTT. Translating it yields CASSPGLPPQPQHF. The chain is built from TRBV6-6 and TRBJ1-5; TRBD1 might be the D (5 bases). The germline V and J ends were trimmed by 6 bases and 7 bases, with 16 bases remaining between them. The CDR3 has 14 residues. Germline CDR1 reads MNHNY; CDR2 reads SVGAGI (reference sequence).